The rows below give T cell receptor beta chains drawn from one sample of a study of T cell changes during pregnancy in multiple sclerosis. Using immunoSEQ multiplex PCR, the repertoire was profiled, and TCRdb retains in-frame clones only, with some absent. The table includes some 110,000 clones, 90% to 95% detected once. The sequencing used peripheral blood, collected in the third trimester of pregnancy. The receptors stem from a female donor with multiple sclerosis, enrolled in a pregnancy study. Each CDR3 is given with its conserved first and last residue. Each record gives: V gene, J gene, D gene, clone size, CDR3 protein, CDR3 DNA. D genes are given only for firm matches. A clone size is listed for some rows: how often the clone was seen (once, few, many), or a class if it is expanded.

>TRBV15|TRBJ1-2|TRBD1|NA
CATSRGNRGTSNYGYTF
TGTGCCACCAGCAGAGGGAACAGGGGGACAAGTAACTATGGCTACACCTTC
>TRBV27|TRBJ2-7|TRBD1|NA
CASSWTGFNEQYF
TGTGCCAGCAGTTGGACAGGGTTCAACGAGCAGTACTTC
>TRBV25-1|TRBJ2-1|NA|NA
CASSADWDNEQFF
TGTGCCAGCAGCGCCGACTGGGACAATGAGCAGTTCTTC
>TRBV9|TRBJ1-3|NA|NA
CASSAQGTGNTIYF
TGTGCCAGCAGCGCGCAGGGTACTGGAAACACCATATATTTT
>TRBV5-1|TRBJ1-4|TRBD1|NA
CATRDRADEKLFF
TGCGCCACCCGGGACAGAGCCGATGAAAAACTGTTTTTT
>TRBV19|TRBJ1-1|NA|NA
CASSRQGVKDTEAFF
TGTGCCAGTAGTAGGCAAGGGGTGAAGGACACTGAAGCTTTCTTT
>TRBV2|TRBJ2-7|TRBD2|NA
CASRGLAGDGGTYEQYF
TGTGCCAGCAGGGGACTAGCGGGAGACGGCGGTACCTACGAGCAGTACTTC
>TRBV13|TRBJ2-5|NA|NA
CASSLVTRGAETQYF
TGTGCCAGCAGCTTAGTCACCCGGGGAGCGGAGACCCAGTACTTC
>TRBV9|TRBJ1-6|TRBD1|NA
CASSSTGQNNSPLHF
TGTGCCAGCAGCTCAACGGGACAGAATAATTCACCCCTCCACTTT
>TRBV19|TRBJ2-6|NA|NA
CASSVTGSGANVLTF
TGTGCCAGTAGTGTAACAGGATCTGGGGCCAACGTCCTGACTTTC
>TRBV5-4|TRBJ2-6|TRBD1|NA
CASSLRTGISGANVLTF
TGTGCCAGCAGCCTCCGGACAGGAATCTCTGGGGCCAACGTCCTGACTTTC
>TRBV7-2|TRBJ1-2|NA|NA
CASSLAAGSYGYTF
TGTGCCAGCAGCTTAGCGGCAGGGTCCTATGGCTACACCTTC
>TRBV5-4|TRBJ1-2|TRBD1|NA
CASRPTGAPYGYTF
TGTGCCAGCAGACCGACAGGGGCTCCCTATGGCTACACCTTC
>TRBV28|TRBJ2-7|TRBD2|NA
CASNSGLAAYEQYF
TGTGCCAGCAATTCGGGACTAGCGGCTTACGAGCAGTACTTC
>TRBV7-9|TRBJ2-5|TRBD2|NA
CASSLSGGAGETQYF
TGTGCCAGCAGCTTAAGCGGGGGGGCCGGGGAGACCCAGTACTTC
>TRBV7-2|TRBJ2-2|TRBD1|NA
CASSLLRGHGELFF
TGTGCCAGCAGCTTACTCAGGGGGCACGGGGAGCTGTTTTTT
>TRBV9|TRBJ2-7|NA|NA
CASSVAGGAAGEQYF
TGTGCCAGCAGCGTAGCGGGGGGCGCGGCAGGCGAGCAGTACTTC
>TRBV19|TRBJ2-1|NA|NA
CASSFRWREWRYNEQFF
TGTGCCAGTAGTTTCCGGTGGAGGGAGTGGCGTTACAATGAGCAGTTCTTC
>TRBV7-9|TRBJ1-4|NA|NA
CASSLTGGEYEKLFF
TGTGCCAGCAGTTTAACGGGGGGAGAGTATGAAAAACTGTTTTTT
>TRBV27|TRBJ1-2|TRBD1|NA
CASSYTWGQGNGYTF
TGTGCCAGCAGTTACACCTGGGGACAGGGCAACGGCTACACCTTC
>TRBV6-6|TRBJ2-7|NA|NA
CASSYDPEADEQYF
TGTGCCAGCAGTTACGACCCCGAGGCAGACGAGCAGTACTTC
>TRBV5-5|TRBJ1-2|NA|NA
CASSLLGDYGYTF
TGTGCCAGCAGCTTGCTTGGAGACTATGGCTACACCTTC
>TRBV5-1|TRBJ2-1|NA|NA
CASSLLQGVNNEQFF
TGCGCCAGCAGCTTGCTCCAGGGTGTGAACAATGAGCAGTTCTTC
>TRBV9|TRBJ1-2|NA|NA
CASSVVKGGGGYTF
TGTGCCAGCAGCGTAGTGAAGGGCGGGGGAGGCTACACCTTC
>TRBV19|TRBJ1-1|NA|NA
CASSPFRNTEAFF
TGTGCCAGTAGTCCCTTTAGGAACACTGAAGCTTTCTTT
>TRBV7-6|TRBJ2-7|NA|NA
CASSLVSGRGIHEQYF
TGTGCCAGCAGCTTAGTCTCCGGGAGAGGTATCCACGAGCAGTACTTC
>TRBV28|TRBJ1-2|NA|NA
CASIHPAKTGVHTF
TGTGCCAGCATCCACCCTGCCAAAACAGGTGTACACACCTTC
>TRBV6-5|TRBJ1-4|TRBD1|few
CASSPGQGAEKLFF
TGTGCCAGCAGCCCCGGACAGGGGGCAGAAAAACTGTTTTTT
>TRBV5-1|TRBJ1-1|TRBD1|NA
CASSINPDRSSSLNTEAFF
TGCGCCAGCAGCATTAACCCGGACAGGTCCTCGAGTCTGAACACTGAAGCTTTCTTT
>TRBV29-1|TRBJ2-7|NA|NA
CSVEDRRRGAYEQYF
TGCAGCGTTGAAGATCGGCGCAGGGGAGCCTACGAGCAGTACTTC
>TRBV29-1|TRBJ2-1|TRBD1|once
CSYNRGSYNEQFF
TGCAGCTACAACAGGGGCTCCTACAATGAGCAGTTCTTC
>TRBV15|TRBJ2-6|NA|NA
CATSVLTGISGANVLTF
TGTGCCACCAGCGTCCTAACGGGAATCTCTGGGGCCAACGTCCTGACTTTC
>TRBV19|TRBJ1-4|TRBD1|once
CASKDRFNEKLFF
TGTGCCAGTAAGGACAGGTTTAATGAAAAACTGTTTTTT
>TRBV9|TRBJ2-7|TRBD2|NA
CASSAQAGGGYEQYF
TGTGCCAGCAGCGCCCAGGCGGGGGGCGGATACGAGCAGTACTTC
>TRBV7-8|TRBJ2-3|TRBD2|NA
CASSLATHLADTDTQYF
TGTGCCAGCAGCTTAGCGACCCATCTAGCGGACACAGATACGCAGTATTTT
>TRBV9|TRBJ1-5|TRBD1|NA
CASSVEGTVNMPQHF
TGTGCCAGCAGCGTGGAAGGGACAGTAAATATGCCCCAGCATTTT
>TRBV12-5|TRBJ1-5|NA|NA
CASGLADSNQPQHF
TGTGCTAGTGGTTTGGCAGATAGCAATCAGCCCCAGCATTTT
>TRBV30|TRBJ1-2|TRBD1|NA
CAWDQGAMRVYGYTF
TGTGCCTGGGACCAGGGGGCGATGAGAGTATATGGCTACACCTTC
>TRBV18|TRBJ2-1|TRBD1|NA
CASSLRTGVGNEQFF
TGTGCCAGCTCCCTTAGGACAGGGGTCGGCAATGAGCAGTTCTTC
>TRBV5-1|TRBJ1-2|TRBD1|NA
CASSLGQGGNGYTF
TGCGCCAGCAGCTTGGGACAGGGTGGAAATGGCTACACCTTC
>TRBV6-6|TRBJ1-2|NA|NA
CASSYVPGGNYGYTF
TGTGCCAGCAGTTACGTACCTGGGGGCAATTATGGCTACACCTTC
>TRBV10-1|TRBJ2-3|TRBD2|NA
CASSESKSSGGETDTQYF
TGCGCCAGCAGTGAGTCGAAGAGTAGCGGGGGGGAAACAGATACGCAGTATTTT
>TRBV6-5|TRBJ1-1|TRBD1|NA
CASSYSGQGITEAFF
TGTGCCAGCAGTTACTCCGGACAGGGGATCACTGAAGCTTTCTTT
>TRBV5-5|TRBJ1-1|NA|once
CASSFTGYTEAFF
TGTGCCAGCAGTTTTACGGGGTACACTGAAGCTTTCTTT
>TRBV11-2|TRBJ2-7|NA|NA
CASSPQGRRGEQYF
TGTGCCAGCAGCCCACAGGGTAGACGTGGGGAGCAGTACTTC
>TRBV27|TRBJ1-1|TRBD1|NA
CASSLLGGRNTEAFF
TGTGCCAGCAGTTTATTAGGGGGCAGGAACACTGAAGCTTTCTTT
>TRBV4-2|TRBJ1-5|NA|few
CASSQEPGRGGQPQHF
TGTGCCAGCAGCCAAGAACCGGGGAGGGGGGGTCAGCCCCAGCATTTT
>TRBV7-9|TRBJ1-1|TRBD1|NA
CASSLEQGAGTEAFF
TGTGCCAGCAGCCTCGAACAGGGGGCGGGGACTGAAGCTTTCTTT
>TRBV6-5|TRBJ1-5|NA|NA
CASREQGGSNQPQHF
TGTGCCAGCAGAGAACAGGGAGGGAGCAATCAGCCCCAGCATTTT
>TRBV10-3|TRBJ2-5|TRBD2|NA
CAISSRTSGLHGTQYF
TGTGCCATCTCATCCCGGACTAGCGGGCTCCATGGGACCCAGTACTTC
>TRBV9|TRBJ2-7|NA|NA
CASSVSPTPAYEQYF
TGTGCCAGCAGCGTATCCCCGACACCAGCCTACGAGCAGTACTTC
>TRBV9|TRBJ2-1|TRBD2|NA
CASSVTSGRHNEQFF
TGTGCCAGCAGCGTCACTAGCGGGAGACACAATGAGCAGTTCTTC
>TRBV9|TRBJ1-2|NA|NA
CASSGRRGDKNYGYTF
TGTGCCAGCAGCGGCCGACGGGGGGACAAGAACTATGGCTACACCTTC
>TRBV5-1|TRBJ2-5|TRBD2|once
CASSLVRGGPETQYF
TGCGCCAGCAGCTTGGTACGGGGGGGTCCGGAGACCCAGTACTTC
>TRBV4-2|TRBJ2-2|TRBD1|NA
CASSQDWAGGLTGELFF
TGTGCCAGCAGCCAAGATTGGGCAGGGGGTCTCACCGGGGAGCTGTTTTTT
>TRBV19|TRBJ2-1|NA|NA
CASSIKGSGVSYNEQFF
TGTGCCAGTAGTATAAAGGGTTCGGGGGTCTCCTACAATGAGCAGTTCTTC
>TRBV11-2|TRBJ2-1|NA|NA
CASSLVEYEQFF
TGTGCCAGCAGCTTAGTGGAGTATGAGCAGTTCTTC
>TRBV25-1|TRBJ2-5|TRBD2|NA
CASRAGLQETQYF
TGTGCCAGCAGAGCGGGGCTCCAAGAGACCCAGTACTTC
>TRBV5-4|TRBJ2-7|TRBD1|NA
CASSLGGTGIYEQYF
TGTGCCAGCAGCTTGGGGGGGACAGGAATTTACGAGCAGTACTTC
>TRBV27|TRBJ2-5|TRBD2|once
CASRSGRAWRETQYF
TGTGCCAGCAGGAGCGGGAGGGCCTGGCGAGAGACCCAGTACTTC